This is a list of T cell receptor beta chains from one sample in a study of CD8 T cells in ankylosing spondylitis. One entry per CDR3 protein, called by TCRdb with MiXCR from the 5' RACE reads. The table records roughly 86,000 distinct CDR3 sequences, 8.8% of them present only once. Input material: blood, either unsorted or a sorted T cell fraction (not recorded which). These receptors were obtained from a male donor with ankylosing spondylitis or in good health (not recorded which). CDR3s include the opening cysteine and the closing phenylalanine or tryptophan. The D gene is left open where the match is weak. Only some rows state a clone size, as once, few, many or a class for expanded clones.

TRBV6-1	TRBD1	many	TRBJ2-1	TGTGCCAGCAGTGATGGACAGGGGTGGTCCTACAATGAGCAGTTCTTC	CASSDGQGWSYNEQFF
TRBV12-3/TRBV12-4	TRBD1	few	TRBJ2-6	TGTGCCAGCAGGACGACAGGGCCAGGGGCCAACGTCCTGACTTTC	CASRTTGPGANVLTF
TRBV7-7	NA	many	TRBJ2-1	TGTGCTAGCAGCCAGACTGTGAGCTCCTACAATGAGCAGTTCTTC	CASSQTVSSYNEQFF
TRBV15	NA	many	TRBJ1-2	TGTGCCACCAGCAGAGAGTCAGCTGCTAACTATGGCTACACCTTC	CATSRESAANYGYTF
TRBV18	NA	many	TRBJ2-7	TGTGCCAGCTCACCCGACAGGAGCGAGCAGTACTTC	CASSPDRSEQYF
TRBV28	NA	many	TRBJ2-2	TGTGCCAGCAGTCCCCGCGGGGATCTTACCACCGGGGAGCTGTTTTTT	CASSPRGDLTTGELFF
TRBV29-1	NA	many	TRBJ1-1	TGCAGCGGGGACATGAACACTGAAGCTTTCTTT	CSGDMNTEAFF
TRBV12-3/TRBV12-4	TRBD2	many	TRBJ2-1	TGTGCCAGCAGCACGAATGTGGGAGCGGGGGACCTCTACAATGAGCAGTTCTTC	CASSTNVGAGDLYNEQFF
TRBV27	NA	many	TRBJ1-6	TGTGCCAGCAGCCTGGGGGGGGCGAGATCACCCCTCCACTTT	CASSLGGARSPLHF
TRBV28	TRBD2	NA	TRBJ2-1	TGTGCCAGCAGTTCTTTAGCGGGGACCGACAATGAGCAGTTCTTC	CASSSLAGTDNEQFF
TRBV21-1	NA	many	TRBJ2-7	TGTGCCAGCAACGGAGACTACGAGCAGTACTTC	CASNGDYEQYF
TRBV28	NA	few	TRBJ2-7	TGTGCCAGCAGTCCCCGGGACATTCGCCCTTACGAGCAGTACTTC	CASSPRDIRPYEQYF
TRBV11-2	TRBD2	many	TRBJ2-3	TGTGCCAGCAGTCATAGCGGGTTTCTTACAGATACGCAGTATTTT	CASSHSGFLTDTQYF
TRBV7-9	TRBD2	NA	TRBJ2-2	TGTGCCAGCAGCTTAGCGGGAGGGCTCAACACCGGGGAGCTGTTTTTT	CASSLAGGLNTGELFF
TRBV6-1	NA	NA	TRBJ1-1	TGTGCCAGCAGCCGGGACGGACGGTCGAACACTGAAGCTTTCTTT	CASSRDGRSNTEAFF
TRBV5-4	NA	NA	TRBJ2-7	TGTGCCAGCAGCATACCGTCCGGGACAACCTACGAGCAGTACTTC	CASSIPSGTTYEQYF
TRBV12-3/TRBV12-4	NA	many	TRBJ2-3	TGTGCCAGCAGTACGCTTCAACTGGTTCAGAGAGCAGATACGCAGTATTTT	CASSTLQLVQRADTQYF